This record concerns one TCR beta chain sequence. Per the original methods: Amplification from reference gene primers served as the basis for estimated nucleated cell counts. Clones were read by immunoSEQ multiplex PCR, and TCRdb kept only the in-frame ones, dropping some. That table gives V, J and clone size, and the DNA gave D and trimming. The sample holds approximately 94,000 clones, around nine tenths seen once. This specimen belongs to a study of blood T cell repertoires in COVID-19. Background on the study: Researchers got acute and convalescent COVID-19 samples from the United States, Italy and Spain. Sample material is recorded as cDNA or gDNA derived from T cells, B-cell-depleted T cells, or PBMCs.

After removal of 6 bases from V and 3 bases from J, the junction contained 6 bases not matched to a gene. The CDR3 length is 13 residues. Germline V lookup: CDR1 SGHDT, CDR2 YYEEEE. Input material: peripheral blood. The clonotype was recovered from a woman in her forties or fifties in a cohort sampled during active COVID-19. The V and J genes are TRBV5-6 and TRBJ2-7, with 7 nucleotides matching TRBD1. The CDR3 loop is CASNRGRGYEQYF. The CDR3 DNA sequence: TGTGCCAGCAACAGGGGTAGAGGCTACGAGCAGTACTTC.